Below, one T cell receptor beta chain is given with its context. V was cut by 4 bases and J by 8 bases, with 17 bases left in between. CDR3 length equals 13 residues. CDR1 and CDR2 from the germline V gene are GTSNPN and SVGIG (reference sequence). This record belongs to a study of blood T cell repertoires in COVID-19. Study at large: COVID-19 samples from acute and convalescent phases originated in the United States, Italy and Spain.

The authors' processing: Reference gene primer amplification gave estimated nucleated cell counts. The protocol was immunoSEQ multiplex PCR, while the TCRdb copy is restricted to in-frame clones and leaves out a portion. V, J and clone size were drawn from that table, and D and trimming were deduced from the DNA. The table lists about 260,000 clones, about 90% of them singletons. Which cohort a participant joined came from the clinical history participants gave. Those designated as exposed participants met a COVID-19 case within 2 weeks before study entry. Sequencing used PBMCs or T cells enriched from blood (not recorded which). The receptor's source is a woman aged 35 to 49 who had been exposed to COVID-19. The genes are TRBV30 and TRBJ1-2; a possible D gene is TRBD1 (5 bases). Here the CDR3 reads CAWTPGSGYGYTF. The CDR3 DNA reads as TGTGCCTGGACCCCCGGCTCAGGGTACGGCTACACCTTC.